These 20 T cell receptor beta chains originate from one sample sequenced in a study of beta chain features in type 1 diabetes. Expressed TCRB transcripts were sequenced because the isolated RNA had all been reverse transcribed beforehand. Only in-frame clones appear in the TCRdb table, and some are missing; sequencing was by immunoSEQ multiplex PCR. There are approximately 340,000 clones in the sample; around 16% occur only once, and roughly 0.017% lies in the top ten. Material for sequencing was naive CD4+ T cells from blood. These receptors were obtained from a woman aged 18 to 35 in good health.

This clone was seen more than once but under ten times. The chain has TRBV9 and TRBJ2-1; TRBD2 matches 8 bases. The length of the CDR3 is 15 residues. CDR1 is SGDLS, CDR2 YYNGEE, per germline. The junction had 8 bases not matched to a gene; V was cut back by 1 base and J by 8 bases. Here the CDR3 reads CASSVTAGVVDEQFF. CDR3 nucleotides: TGTGCCAGCAGCGTAACAGCGGGAGTAGTGGATGAGCAGTTCTTC.

The V and J genes are TRBV30 and TRBJ2-5; 7 bases map to TRBD2. The V gene end was trimmed by 3 bases and the J gene end by 4 bases; junction bases not matched to a gene: 5. This CDR3 is built from 13 residues. Germline CDR1 and CDR2: GTSNPN and SVGIG (reference sequence). The CDR3 sequence: CAWSWGGRETQYF. The CDR3 region has the DNA TGTGCCTGGAGCTGGGGGGGAAGAGAGACCCAGTACTTC.

This clone was counted a few times. CDR3 nucleotide sequence: TGTGCCAGCAGCGCGGGACAGACTACTTACACGTATTTT. This gives the protein CASSAGQTTYTYF. The J gene is TRBJ2-3, the V gene TRBV7-8; possibly TRBD1 for D (7 bases). CDR3 length: 13 residues. Between the trimmed V and J ends, which lost 5 bases and 14 bases, there was a span of 20 bases. Germline V lookup: CDR1 SGHVS, CDR2 FQNEAQ.

This rearrangement joins TRBV5-1 to TRBJ2-5; 9 bases fit TRBD1. The CDR3 has 14 amino acids. With V trimmed by 3 bases and J by 4 bases, 4 bases remained unmatched. Looked up from germline, CDR1 is SGHRS and CDR2 is YFSETQ. The CDR3 is CASSSGTGTETQYF. For the CDR3, the DNA is TGCGCCAGCAGCTCCGGGACAGGGACAGAGACCCAGTACTTC. The whole variable domain, filled in from reference TRBV5-1 and TRBJ2-5, reads KAGVTQTPRYLIKTRGQQVTLSCSPISGHRSVSWYQQTPGQGLQFLFEYFSETQRNKGNFPGRFSGRQFSNSRSEMNVSTLELGDSALYLCASSSGTGTETQYFGPGTRLLVL.

This clone was seen a few times. This chain links TRBV4-3 with TRBJ1-2, with TRBD1 matching over 9 bases. The CDR3 length is 13 residues. The ends lost 3 bases at V and 6 bases at J; junction bases unmatched: 2. Germline V gene sequence: CDR1 LGHNA, CDR2 YSLEER. CDR3 nucleotides: TGCGCCAGCAGCCAGCGACAGGGGGATGGCTACACCTTC. It translates to CASSQRQGDGYTF.

The genes are TRBV13 and TRBJ2-5, with TRBD2 matching over 10 bases. The V and J ends lost 0 bases and 5 bases, in that order; junction bases with no gene match: 15. The CDR3 consists of 19 residues. Germline CDR1 is PRHDT and CDR2 is FYEKMQ (reference sequence). In DNA, the CDR3 is TGTGCCAGCAGCTTAGGCCTAAGACTAGCGGGTCATGAGGGGGAGACCCAGTACTTC. Amino acid sequence: CASSLGLRLAGHEGETQYF.

This clone was seen a handful of times. J is TRBJ1-2 and V is TRBV30; a possible D gene is TRBD1 (6 bases). The CDR3 spans 11 residues. From germline, CDR1 is GTSNPN and CDR2 SVGIG (reference sequence). The germline V and J ends were trimmed by 8 bases and 4 bases, with 11 bases remaining between them. The CDR3 loop reads CAQGQGYGYTF. The CDR3 bases are TGTGCCCAGGGACAAGGCTATGGCTACACCTTC.

This clone was picked up a small number of times. V usage is TRBV14 and J usage is TRBJ2-1, with 7 bases that match TRBD2. The V gene's germline CDR1 is SGHDN and CDR2 FVKESK. The CDR3 has 14 residues. With 4 bases clipped from V and 1 base from J, the junction kept 1 base outside the gene matches. CDR3 residues: CASSRGSSYNEQFF. In nucleotides, the CDR3 is TGTGCCAGCAGCCGCGGGAGTTCCTACAATGAGCAGTTCTTC.

The chain is built from TRBV11-2 and TRBJ2-1; 14 nucleotides align to TRBD2. Germline assignment: CDR1 SGHAT and CDR2 FQNNGV. Trimming cost V 5 bases and J 8 bases; bases outside gene matches: 2. This CDR3 comprises 14 residues. Written as DNA, the CDR3 is TGTGCCAGCAGCCCGGGACTAGCGGGAGATGAGCAGTTCTTC. Its translation is CASSPGLAGDEQFF.

The gene calls are TRBV13 and TRBJ2-7, with 7 positions matching TRBD1. Germline loops: CDR1 PRHDT, CDR2 FYEKMQ (reference sequence). V trimming: 1 base; J trimming: 7 bases; junction bases outside the gene matches: 10. The CDR3 extends over 15 amino acids. The CDR3 here is CASSLVRGQVPEQYF. CDR3 nucleotides: TGTGCCAGCAGCTTAGTAAGGGGGCAGGTCCCGGAGCAGTACTTC. The full variable domain, completed using reference TRBV13 and TRBJ2-7, is AAGVIQSPRHLIKEKRETATLKCYPIPRHDTVYWYQQGPGQDPQFLISFYEKMQSDKGSIPDRFSAQQFSDYHSELNMSSLELGDSALYFCASSLVRGQVPEQYFGPGTRLTVT.

The table lists this clone with a few counts. The chain recombines TRBV7-9 with TRBJ1-5, with unresolved D. The germline CDR1 and CDR2 sequences are SEHNR and FQNEAQ (reference sequence). The ends were cut back, 5 bases at V and 6 bases at J, with 8 bases in the middle. This CDR3 comprises 12 residues. This chain's CDR3 is CASSLNGQPQHF. The CDR3 coding sequence is TGTGCCAGCAGCCTAAACGGTCAGCCCCAGCATTTT.

Only a few counts were recorded for this clone. The chain uses TRBV28 and TRBJ1-5, with D uncertain. The germline V gene has CDR1 MDHEN and CDR2 SYDVKM. Trimming removed 3 bases at V and 0 bases at J, with 18 bases between. The CDR3 spans 18 residues. The CDR3 sequence is CASSLGFPGGHSNQPQHF. The DNA of the CDR3 is TGTGCCAGCAGTTTGGGGTTTCCAGGAGGCCATAGCAATCAGCCCCAGCATTTT. Based on the CDR3 plus reference TRBV28 and TRBJ1-5, the full variable domain is DVKVTQSSRYLVKRTGEKVFLECVQDMDHENMFWYRQDPGLGLRLIYFSYDVKMKEKGDIPEGYSVSREKKERFSLILESASTNQTSMYLCASSLGFPGGHSNQPQHFGDGTRLSIL.

The chain links TRBV28 to TRBJ2-4; TRBD2 might be the D (5 bases). The CDR3 has 15 amino acids. V lost 6 bases, J lost 7 bases, and 19 bases lay in between. CDR1 and CDR2 (germline): MDHEN, SYDVKM. The CDR3 region is CASSPGGGPGNIQYF. CDR3 DNA: TGTGCCAGCAGCCCCGGCGGAGGCCCGGGGAACATTCAGTACTTC.

Only a few counts were recorded for this clone. The rearrangement joins TRBV29-1 to TRBJ2-7; 13 bases align to TRBD2. The CDR3 runs 15 residues. Looked up from germline, CDR1 is SQVTM and CDR2 is ANQGSEA. V gave up 5 bases and J gave up 2 bases; unmatched junction bases: 6. CDR3 sequence reads: CSVTVGLAGTYEQYF. The CDR3 coding sequence is TGCAGCGTTACGGTGGGACTAGCGGGGACCTACGAGCAGTACTTC.

The chain combines TRBV25-1 with TRBJ2-4; 8 bases are a match to TRBD2. The germline gives CDR1 MGHDK, CDR2 SYGVNS. This CDR3 has 15 residues. The V gene end was trimmed by 2 bases and the J gene end by 1 base; junction bases not matched to a gene: 1. The CDR3: CASSEREGAKNIQYF. In nucleotides, the CDR3 is TGTGCCAGCAGTGAACGGGAGGGGGCCAAAAACATTCAGTACTTC.

This clone was counted a few times. CDR3 region: CASSLVLNTGELFF. The DNA for the CDR3 is TGCGCCAGCAGCTTGGTCCTGAACACCGGGGAGCTGTTTTTT. The chain combines TRBV5-1 with TRBJ2-2, with unresolved D. Germline CDR1 reads SGHRS; CDR2 reads YFSETQ. This CDR3 contains 14 residues. The V end lost 0 bases, the J end lost 1 base, and 4 bases lay between the germline ends.

DNA for the CDR3: TGTGCCAGCAGTACACAGGGTTACGGTCAGCCCCAGCATTTT. Protein sequence: CASSTQGYGQPQHF. The chain has TRBV6-1 and TRBJ1-5; perhaps TRBD1 as D (6 bases). Trimming stripped 5 bases from V and 6 bases from J, with 14 bases between. Germline CDR1 and CDR2: MNHNS and SASEGT. The CDR3 runs to 14 residues.

This clone was found a few times. The chain combines TRBV5-4 with TRBJ2-1; D is ambiguous. V lost 4 bases to trimming and J lost 5 bases, with 13 bases between them. Germline-derived CDR1 and CDR2 are SGHNT and YYREEE (reference sequence). This CDR3 has 14 amino acids. In DNA, the CDR3 is TGTGCCAGCAGCCATATCAGACACAACAATGAGCAGTTCTTC. It yields the protein CASSHIRHNNEQFF.

The chain combines TRBV27 with TRBJ1-1, with D possibly TRBD1 on 6 matching bases. Trimming removed 5 bases from V and 8 bases from J, with 24 bases in between. This CDR3 is built from 16 residues. The germline gives CDR1 MNHEY, CDR2 SMNVEV (reference sequence). Here the CDR3 DNA reads TGTGCCAGCAGTATTGCTCCCGGGACACCGAGACTGGAAGCTTTCTTT. Translation: CASSIAPGTPRLEAFF.

The rearrangement joins TRBV28 to TRBJ2-5; 11 bases align to TRBD2. Looked up from germline, CDR1 is MDHEN and CDR2 is SYDVKM. CDR3 length equals 17 residues. J gave up 3 bases and V 6 bases, and 12 bases lay outside the gene matches. CDR3 nucleotides: TGTGCCAGCAGATCTTCTCCGACTAGCGGGGCAAAAGAGACCCAGTACTTC. Its translation: CASRSSPTSGAKETQYF. The variable domain in full, with the rest retrieved from reference TRBV28 and TRBJ2-5, is DVKVTQSSRYLVKRTGEKVFLECVQDMDHENMFWYRQDPGLGLRLIYFSYDVKMKEKGDIPEGYSVSREKKERFSLILESASTNQTSMYLCASRSSPTSGAKETQYFGPGTRLLVL.